Presented here are 27 T cell receptor beta chains from one specimen sequenced in a study of blood T cell repertoires in COVID-19. The method was immunoSEQ multiplex PCR; TCRdb's version includes in-frame clones alone and lacks a portion of them. The data show around 290,000 clones, roughly 91% seen once. Material for sequencing was peripheral blood. The receptor source for this set is a man aged 35 to 55 with acute or convalescent COVID-19.

This clone was seen once. The chain recombines TRBV24-1 with TRBJ1-2; 7 positions match TRBD1. This CDR3 is built from 16 residues. The junction had 13 bases not matched to a gene; V was cut back by 4 bases and J by 6 bases. The germline V gene encodes CDR1 KGHDR and CDR2 SFDVKD. CDR3 DNA: TGTGCCACCAGTGACCCCGGGACTAGGGGGCATAATGGCTACACCTTC. It yields the protein CATSDPGTRGHNGYTF.

The J gene is TRBJ1-5, the V gene TRBV6-5, with D maybe TRBD1 (5 bases). The CDR3 length is 13 residues. From germline, CDR1 is MNHEY and CDR2 SVGAGI. The germline V and J ends were trimmed by 11 bases and 5 bases, with 16 bases remaining between them. In nucleotides, the CDR3 is TGTGCCGGACGGGGGTCCTTGGATCAGCCCCAGCATTTT. This translates into CAGRGSLDQPQHF.

V is TRBV25-1 and J is TRBJ2-1; weak D call: TRBD1 (6 bases). This CDR3 spans 16 amino acids. The germline gives CDR1 MGHDK, CDR2 SYGVNS. V lost 5 bases and J lost 0, with 14 bases in between. The CDR3, as DNA: TGTGCCAGCAGTACCGATAAGACAGGCTCCTACAATGAGCAGTTCTTC. Protein product: CASSTDKTGSYNEQFF.

V usage is TRBV29-1 and J usage is TRBJ1-1; D not certain. Trimming took off 6 bases at V and 3 bases at J, with 20 bases between the two ends. The CDR3 is 15 residues long. Germline V CDR1 and CDR2: SQVTM, ANQGSEA. Here the CDR3 reads CSVRGEGGVYTEAFF. CDR3 nucleotide sequence: TGCAGCGTCCGAGGTGAGGGTGGGGTGTACACTGAAGCTTTCTTT.

The J gene is TRBJ1-4, the V gene TRBV12-3 or TRBV12-4, with TRBD1 identical over 7 bases. There are 12 residues in the CDR3. The junction had 6 bases not matched to a gene; V was cut back by 6 bases and J by 11 bases. The CDR3 reads CASSPGTDKLFF. The CDR3 DNA sequence: TGTGCCAGCAGCCCTGGGACAGATAAACTGTTTTTT.

The chain couples TRBV10-1 to TRBJ1-6; 11 bases are shared with TRBD1. V lost 8 bases and J lost 9; bases outside the gene matches: 6. Germline assignment: CDR1 WNHNN and CDR2 SYGVQD (reference sequence). This CDR3 comprises 14 residues. This CDR3 is CASSVGTGGSPLHF. DNA for the CDR3: TGCGCCAGCTCGGTAGGGACAGGGGGTTCACCCCTCCACTTT.

The chain employs TRBV2 and TRBJ2-7; D may be TRBD2 (5 bases). V lost 8 bases and J 12 bases, leaving 17 bases between the germline ends. CDR1 and CDR2 (germline): SNHLY, FYNNEI. The CDR3 runs to 11 residues. The CDR3 here is CASSPKDSPYF. The CDR3 region has the DNA TGTGCCAGCTCCCCGAAGGACTCACCGTACTTC.

This chain connects TRBV5-4 to TRBJ2-7; TRBD1 agrees at 9 bases. The CDR3 spans 15 residues. V lost 4 bases, J lost 5 bases, and 10 bases stayed unmatched. The germline V gene encodes CDR1 SGHNT and CDR2 YYREEE (reference sequence). CDR3 in DNA: TGTGCCAGCAGCATTTCCTTACAGGGGGCCAACGAGCAGTACTTC. This encodes CASSISLQGANEQYF. The entire variable domain, with the rest obtained from reference TRBV5-4 and TRBJ2-7, is as follows: ETGVTQSPTHLIKTRGQQVTLRCSSQSGHNTVSWYQQALGQGPQFIFQYYREEENGRGNFPPRFSGLQFPNYSSELNVNALELDDSALYLCASSISLQGANEQYFGPGTRLTVT.

The V and J genes are TRBV29-1 and TRBJ2-2; D may be TRBD1 (5 bases). From germline, CDR1 is SQVTM and CDR2 ANQGSEA. CDR3 size: 14 residues. The germline V and J ends were trimmed by 5 bases and 1 base, with 11 bases remaining between them. CDR3 sequence: CSVLARENTGELFF. CDR3 bases: TGCAGCGTTCTGGCCAGGGAGAACACCGGGGAGCTGTTTTTT.

This clone was observed a single time. The chain carries TRBV6-2 or TRBV6-3 and TRBJ2-7, with 7 bases that match TRBD1. Germline V gene data show CDR1 as MNHEY and CDR2 as SVGEGT. The CDR3 runs to 19 residues. V lost 5 bases and J lost 3; bases outside the gene matches: 22. The CDR3 bases are TGTGCCAGCAGTAATACCGGGACAGTTGTGTCAGTATACCACTACGAGCAGTACTTC. Its translation is CASSNTGTVVSVYHYEQYF.

The table lists this clone with a few counts. This rearrangement joins TRBV10-2 to TRBJ1-2; 8 nucleotides match TRBD1. V lost 3 bases and J lost 6; bases outside the gene matches: 3. The CDR3 runs to 13 residues. Germline lookup yields CDR1 WSHSY and CDR2 SAAADI. CDR3 in DNA: TGCGCCAGCAGTGAACAGGGGGTGGATGGCTACACCTTC. Translating it yields CASSEQGVDGYTF.

About this clone: Other DNA sequences in this sample translate to the same CDR3. The chain recombines TRBV29-1 with TRBJ1-1; 7 bases fit TRBD1. Losses at the gene ends were 4 bases for V and 3 bases for J; bases not matched to a gene: 2. Germline values: CDR1 SQVTM, CDR2 ANQGSEA. This CDR3 is built from 12 residues. In DNA, the CDR3 is TGCAGCGTTGGTACAGGGGACACTGAAGCTTTCTTT. Translation: CSVGTGDTEAFF.

The chain joins TRBV11-2 to TRBJ2-1; 11 nucleotides match TRBD2. Germline values: CDR1 SGHAT, CDR2 FQNNGV. The J segment lost 4 bases and the V segment lost 2 bases, leaving 1 base of the junction unmatched. The CDR3 is 15 amino acids. CDR3 region: CASSLLAGGYNEQFF. The DNA of the CDR3 is TGTGCCAGCAGCTTACTAGCGGGGGGTTACAATGAGCAGTTCTTC.

This sequence joins TRBV11-2 and TRBJ1-3; D is perhaps TRBD1 (6 bases). The ends were cut back, 3 bases at V and 8 bases at J, with 17 bases in the middle. Germline values: CDR1 SGHAT, CDR2 FQNNGV. The CDR3 spans 15 residues. The CDR3 region is CASSLGGAGGDTIYF. The DNA of the CDR3 is TGTGCCAGCAGCTTGGGGGGCGCGGGAGGAGACACCATATATTTT.

This rearrangement joins TRBV5-1 to TRBJ1-2; the D is unclear. Trimming removed 0 bases at V and 2 bases at J, with 11 bases between. Germline V gene sequence: CDR1 SGHRS, CDR2 YFSETQ. The CDR3 is 15 amino acids. CDR3 loop: CASSLALSVNYGYTF. CDR3 in DNA: TGCGCCAGCAGCTTGGCCTTGAGCGTGAACTATGGCTACACCTTC.

The rearrangement links TRBV11-2 to TRBJ1-1, with no clear D. The germline CDR1 and CDR2 sequences are SGHAT and FQNNGV. Trimming shortened V by 7 bases and J by 0 bases, and 12 bases separated the two germline ends. The CDR3 totals 14 residues. The CDR3 is CASTLGRLNTEAFF. CDR3 DNA sequence: TGTGCCAGCACCTTGGGGAGGCTGAACACTGAAGCTTTCTTT.

V gene TRBV5-1 combines with J gene TRBJ2-3; 9 nucleotides match TRBD2. Unmatched junction bases numbered 10, after V lost 4 bases and J lost 4 bases. The germline V gene encodes CDR1 SGHRS and CDR2 YFSETQ. The CDR3 extends over 16 amino acids. The CDR3 sequence: CASSALAAGGSDTQYF. The DNA for the CDR3 is TGCGCCAGCAGCGCCCTGGCGGCGGGGGGGTCAGATACGCAGTATTTT.

The CDR3 spells CASSTWDSYEQYF. CDR3 nucleotides: TGTGCCAGCAGTACCTGGGACAGCTACGAGCAGTACTTC. The rearrangement links TRBV12-3 or TRBV12-4 to TRBJ2-7, with 7 bases fitting TRBD1. This CDR3 has 13 residues. The trim removed 5 bases at V and 3 bases at J, leaving 4 bases unmatched.

This chain uses TRBV7-2 with TRBJ2-3; tentative D call: TRBD2 (6 bases). The CDR3 totals 15 residues. The germline V gene has CDR1 SGHTA and CDR2 FQGNSA. V shed 4 bases and J shed 3 bases, with 14 bases lying between them. CDR3 in amino acids: CASSSLADLTDTQYF. The CDR3 coding sequence is TGTGCCAGCAGCTCTTTAGCGGACCTGACAGATACGCAGTATTTT.

The chain is built from TRBV2 and TRBJ2-1; D is possibly TRBD2 (6 bases). V dropped 4 bases and J dropped 8 bases, with 15 bases sitting between them. The germline V gene has CDR1 SNHLY and CDR2 FYNNEI. CDR3 length: 14 amino acids. The CDR3 region is CASSGESGEDEQFF. CDR3 bases: TGTGCCAGCAGTGGGGAGAGTGGGGAGGATGAGCAGTTCTTC.

V gene TRBV2 combines with J gene TRBJ1-1; TRBD1 matches 8 bases. V shed 6 bases and J 4 bases; nucleotides not matched to a gene: 7. From germline, CDR1 is SNHLY and CDR2 FYNNEI. The CDR3 is made up of 14 amino acids. CDR3 sequence (DNA): TGTGCCAGCAGGCCGACAGGGGAGGTCACTGAAGCTTTCTTT. Protein sequence: CASRPTGEVTEAFF.

The rearrangement uses TRBV12-5 and TRBJ1-2; D is ambiguous. Germline V gene data show CDR1 as LGHNT and CDR2 as FRNRAP. Trimming removed 0 bases from V and 0 bases from J, with 11 bases in between. The length of the CDR3 is 16 residues. The CDR3 reads CASGLVLGQTNYGYTF. Here the CDR3 DNA reads TGTGCTAGTGGTTTGGTACTAGGCCAGACTAACTATGGCTACACCTTC.

The chain is built from TRBV25-1 and TRBJ1-2; TRBD1 is a possible D gene (5 bases). Germline assignment: CDR1 MGHDK and CDR2 SYGVNS. CDR3 length: 16 amino acids. Trimming took 5 bases from V and 4 from J, leaving 20 bases between them. The CDR3 bases are TGTGCCAGCAGTCTCCGGGACTTCGGGCTAGTCTATGGCTACACCTTC. Translating it yields CASSLRDFGLVYGYTF.

This chain connects TRBV10-1 to TRBJ1-1; TRBD1 matches at 9 bases. The CDR3 runs to 15 residues. The V gene end was trimmed by 0 bases and the J gene end by 2 bases; junction bases not matched to a gene: 1. CDR1 and CDR2 from the germline V gene are WNHNN and SYGVQD (reference sequence). The CDR3 nucleotides are TGCGCCAGCAGTGAGTCGACAGGGGGTAACACTGAAGCTTTCTTT. Translated: CASSESTGGNTEAFF.

This clone was seen more than once but under ten times. The V call is TRBV11-2, the J call TRBJ1-2, with D tentatively TRBD1 (6 bases). The CDR3 covers 13 residues. CDR1 and CDR2 (germline): SGHAT, FQNNGV. V gave up 8 bases and J gave up 0 bases, with 10 bases separating them. CDR3 residues: CASLQGPNYGYTF. The CDR3 DNA reads TGTGCCAGCCTTCAGGGGCCTAACTATGGCTACACCTTC.

A single count supports this clone. The chain is built from TRBV5-6 and TRBJ1-1; weak D call: TRBD1 (5 bases). Trimming shortened V by 3 bases and J by 0 bases, and 15 bases separated the two germline ends. CDR3 size: 16 residues. Germline CDR1 is SGHDT and CDR2 is YYEEEE. Here the CDR3 reads CASSSPDSWMNTEAFF. As DNA, the CDR3 is TGTGCCAGCAGCTCTCCTGACAGTTGGATGAACACTGAAGCTTTCTTT.

This clone has only a few counts. The CDR3 spells CASSPFGGGQYTEAFF. CDR3 DNA sequence: TGTGCCAGTAGTCCCTTTGGGGGGGGCCAGTACACTGAAGCTTTCTTT. This rearrangement joins TRBV19 to TRBJ1-1, with a weak D call TRBD1 (6 bases). This CDR3 contains 16 residues. V lost 5 bases to trimming and J lost 3 bases, with 19 bases between them. The V gene's germline CDR1 is LNHDA and CDR2 SQIVND (reference sequence). Full variable domain (outside the CDR3, taken from reference TRBV19 and TRBJ1-1): DGGITQSPKYLFRKEGQNVTLSCEQNLNHDAMYWYRQDPGQGLRLIYYSQIVNDFQKGDIAEGYSVSREKKESFPLTVTSAQKNPTAFYLCASSPFGGGQYTEAFFGQGTRLTVV.